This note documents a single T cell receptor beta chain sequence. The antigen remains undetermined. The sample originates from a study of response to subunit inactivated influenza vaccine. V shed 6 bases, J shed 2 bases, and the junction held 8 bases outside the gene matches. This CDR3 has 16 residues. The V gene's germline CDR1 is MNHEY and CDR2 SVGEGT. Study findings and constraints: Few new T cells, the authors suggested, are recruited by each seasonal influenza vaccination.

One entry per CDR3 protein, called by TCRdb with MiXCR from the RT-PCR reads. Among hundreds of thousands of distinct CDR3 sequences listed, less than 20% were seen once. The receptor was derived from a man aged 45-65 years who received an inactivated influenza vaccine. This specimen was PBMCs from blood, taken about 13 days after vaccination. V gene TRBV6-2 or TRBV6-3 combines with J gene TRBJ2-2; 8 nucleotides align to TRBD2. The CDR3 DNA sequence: TGTGCCAGCAGACCTTCCGGGACTAGAAACACCGGGGAGCTGTTTTTT. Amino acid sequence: CASRPSGTRNTGELFF.